One sample yielded the 14 T cell receptor beta chains listed below, sequenced in a study of blood T cell repertoires in COVID-19. Profiling relied on immunoSEQ multiplex PCR, and the TCRdb table lists in-frame clones only, not all of them. The repertoire holds tens of thousands of clones, approximately 80% seen once, with about 12% in the top ten. The specimen sequenced was peripheral blood. These receptors all come from an elderly man with acute or convalescent COVID-19.

This clone has a single count. The V call is TRBV5-1, the J call TRBJ2-5, with TRBD2 matching 10 bases. The CDR3 length is 18 residues. CDR1 is SGHRS, CDR2 YFSETQ, per germline. V trimming: 3 bases; J trimming: 1 base; junction bases outside the gene matches: 12. The CDR3 DNA is TGCGCCAGCAGCTCCGGAGCGGGGGGGCCCCACATCCAAGAGACCCAGTACTTC. Amino acids: CASSSGAGGPHIQETQYF.

V and J are TRBV2 and TRBJ2-5, with TRBD1 identical over 8 bases. The V gene end was trimmed by 6 bases and the J gene end by 5 bases; junction bases not matched to a gene: 11. This CDR3 is 15 amino acids long. Looked up from germline, CDR1 is SNHLY and CDR2 is FYNNEI. The CDR3 here is CASSRQGTDLETQYF. The CDR3 DNA sequence: TGTGCCAGCAGCAGACAGGGGACAGATTTGGAGACCCAGTACTTC.

To note about this clone: Different DNA sequences within this sample yield the same CDR3. The chain employs TRBV6-5 and TRBJ1-4, with 8 nucleotides matching TRBD1. CDR3 length: 13 residues. Germline assignment: CDR1 MNHEY and CDR2 SVGAGI. The V and J ends lost 5 bases and 8 bases, in that order; junction bases with no gene match: 4. CDR3 protein: CASSQQGGEKLFF. Written as DNA, the CDR3 is TGTGCCAGCAGTCAACAGGGGGGAGAAAAACTGTTTTTT.

This clone has just one count. V gene TRBV9 combines with J gene TRBJ2-2; TRBD1 aligns across 11 bases. The length of the CDR3 is 16 residues. The ends lost 7 bases at V and 4 bases at J; junction bases unmatched: 9. Germline V CDR1 and CDR2: SGDLS, YYNGEE. The DNA for the CDR3 is TGTGCCAGCTCGACACCGGGACAGGGGGGCACCGGGGAGCTGTTTTTT. It codes for CASSTPGQGGTGELFF.

The J gene is TRBJ1-1, the V gene TRBV11-2; no definite D call. CDR3 length equals 13 residues. With 1 base removed from V and 3 bases from J, the gap between germline ends came to 6 bases. Germline loops: CDR1 SGHAT, CDR2 FQNNGV. The CDR3, as DNA: TGTGCCAGCAGCTTAGCCCTGTACACTGAAGCTTTCTTT. This encodes CASSLALYTEAFF.

The chain has TRBV6-5 and TRBJ2-5; 8 nucleotides agree with TRBD1. CDR1 is MNHEY and CDR2 is SVGAGI in the germline V gene. This CDR3 has 15 residues. V dropped 5 bases and J dropped 2; count of bases not matched to a gene: 7. The chain's CDR3 is CASSTSRTGQETQYF. The CDR3 bases are TGTGCCAGCAGTACATCCCGGACAGGGCAAGAGACCCAGTACTTC.

By its share, this clone is large. The V and J genes are TRBV7-8 and TRBJ1-2; D perhaps matches TRBD1 (5 bases). Per germline, CDR1 SGHVS and CDR2 FQNEAQ. The V end was cut by 1 base, the J end by 3 bases, with 6 bases between. This CDR3 is 13 amino acids long. CDR3 in DNA: TGTGCCAGCAGCTTAGTCAGGGACTATGGCTACACCTTC. It translates to CASSLVRDYGYTF. Full variable domain (rest looked up from reference TRBV7-8 and TRBJ1-2): GAGVSQSPRYKVAKRGQDVALRCDPISGHVSLFWYQQALGQGPEFLTYFQNEAQLDKSGLPSDRFFAERPEGSVSTLKIQRTQQEDSAVYLCASSLVRDYGYTFGSGTRLTVV.

The rearrangement uses TRBV19 and TRBJ1-6; maybe TRBD1 (5 bases). The length of the CDR3 is 15 residues. Per germline, CDR1 LNHDA and CDR2 SQIVND (reference sequence). Trimming took off 7 bases at V and 10 bases at J, with 20 bases between the two ends. The CDR3: CASMESGALRSPLHF. In DNA form, the CDR3 reads TGTGCCAGTATGGAGAGCGGGGCCTTAAGATCACCCCTCCACTTT.

The rearrangement links TRBV9 to TRBJ1-3, with a weak D call TRBD1 (6 bases). Deletions cut 3 bases from V and 0 bases from J, with 10 bases between. Per the germline V gene, CDR1 is SGDLS and CDR2 is YYNGEE. The CDR3 runs 15 residues. The CDR3 sequence: CASSATGTSGNTIYF. CDR3 in DNA: TGTGCCAGCAGCGCTACAGGGACCTCTGGAAACACCATATATTTT.

This sequence joins TRBV7-8 and TRBJ2-7, with 14 bases identical to TRBD2. CDR1 is SGHVS and CDR2 is FQNEAQ in the germline V gene. V was pared by 5 bases and J by 5 bases, with 5 bases of the junction left unmatched. The CDR3 has 15 residues. Here the CDR3 DNA reads TGTGCCAGCAGCAGACTAGCGGGGGGGCTCGACGAGCAGTACTTC. This translates into CASSRLAGGLDEQYF.

The chain combines TRBV4-2 with TRBJ2-2; 10 bases are a match to TRBD1. Germline CDR1 reads LGHNA; CDR2 reads YNFKEQ. The CDR3 has 16 amino acids. Trimming cost V 4 bases and J 7 bases; bases outside gene matches: 9. The CDR3 DNA follows: TGTGCCAGCAGCCCGACACCGGGACAGGGGAACGGGGAGCTGTTTTTT. Translating gives CASSPTPGQGNGELFF.

The genes are TRBV27 and TRBJ2-1; D is unclear. Trimming pared 5 bases from V and 6 bases from J, leaving 11 bases between. This CDR3 has 13 residues. Germline CDR1 reads MNHEY; CDR2 reads SMNVEV (reference sequence). The CDR3 loop reads CASSPGYINEQFF. The CDR3 bases are TGTGCCAGCAGTCCCGGGTACATCAATGAGCAGTTCTTC.

The V gene is TRBV9, the J gene TRBJ1-1; D is uncertain. The CDR3 covers 13 residues. Germline lookup yields CDR1 SGDLS and CDR2 YYNGEE. Trimming pared 2 bases from V and 3 bases from J, leaving 8 bases between. The CDR3 DNA reads TGTGCCAGCAGCGTGGACGGGGACACTGAAGCTTTCTTT. It translates to CASSVDGDTEAFF.

The chain recombines TRBV6-5 with TRBJ1-2, with D maybe TRBD1 (5 bases). Germline V gene data show CDR1 as MNHEY and CDR2 as SVGAGI. The V end was cut by 6 bases, the J end by 2 bases, with 10 bases between. The CDR3 runs to 13 residues. CDR3 in DNA: TGTGCCAGCAGCATGACAGAGAACTATGGCTACACCTTC. It encodes CASSMTENYGYTF.